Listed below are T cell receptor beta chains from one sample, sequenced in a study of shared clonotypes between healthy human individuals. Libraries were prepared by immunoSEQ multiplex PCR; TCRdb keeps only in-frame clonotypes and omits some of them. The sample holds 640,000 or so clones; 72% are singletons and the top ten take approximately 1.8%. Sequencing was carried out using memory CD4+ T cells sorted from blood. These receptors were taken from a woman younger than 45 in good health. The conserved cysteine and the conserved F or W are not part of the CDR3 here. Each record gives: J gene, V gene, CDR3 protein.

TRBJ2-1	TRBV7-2	ASSKKVEQF
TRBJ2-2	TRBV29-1	SVERPGVQVFGTGELF
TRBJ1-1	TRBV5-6	ASSLFENTEAF
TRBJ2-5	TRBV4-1	ASSHSQGIQETQY
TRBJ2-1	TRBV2	ASSPRAGGYNEQF
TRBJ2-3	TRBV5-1	ASSLPGTTTDTQY
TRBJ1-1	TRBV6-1	ASSNQGPENTEAF
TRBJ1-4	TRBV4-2	ASSYGQGDEKLF
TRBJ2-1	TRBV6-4	ASRSKEKKRGGSYNEQF
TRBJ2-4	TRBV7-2	ASSLAAKNIQY
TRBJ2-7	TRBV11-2	ASSALAASYEQY
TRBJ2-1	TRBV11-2	ASSPDPRRGRNEQF
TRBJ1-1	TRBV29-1	SVYRGPLNTEAF
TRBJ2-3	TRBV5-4	ASKNTDTQY
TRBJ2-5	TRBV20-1	SALLQREQY
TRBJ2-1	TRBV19	ASSIRAGSTSLSYNEQF
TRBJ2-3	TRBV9	ASSPGVSATDTQY
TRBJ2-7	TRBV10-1	ASSESGQRYEQY
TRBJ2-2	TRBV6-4	ASSPGQYTGELF
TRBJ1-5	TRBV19	ASSILFRGPAHQPQH
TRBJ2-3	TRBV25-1	ASRDPTGTSGRNTQY
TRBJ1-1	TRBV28	ASSTGLRTEAF
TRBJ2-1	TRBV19	ASSIALDSSYNEQF
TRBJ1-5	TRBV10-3	AISEGPNQPQH